These T cell receptor beta chains were read from a single sample in a study of T cell responses to AZD1222 COVID-19 vaccine. The repertoire was sequenced with immunoSEQ multiplex PCR; TCRdb's copy has only in-frame clones and lacks some. This table has approximately 190,000 clones, approximately 91% appearing once. This specimen consisted of peripheral blood, obtained on day 0 of AZD1222 vaccination. These receptors all stem from an adult in good health. Each CDR3 is given with its conserved first and last residue. D genes are given only for firm matches. Some rows mark clone size as missing; the rest say once, few, many or name a class of expanded clone.

j_gene	abundance	len	v_gene	d_gene	CDR3aa	CDR3nt
TRBJ2-7	once	16	TRBV6-2/TRBV6-3	NA	CASSYSSTPSSYEQYF	TGTGCCAGCAGTTACTCATCAACTCCTAGCTCCTACGAGCAGTACTTC
TRBJ2-7	NA	14	TRBV18	NA	CASSLLQGGNEQYF	TGTGCCAGCTCACTACTACAGGGAGGGAACGAGCAGTACTTC
TRBJ1-6	many	12	TRBV7-9	NA	CASSFRNSPLHF	TGTGCCAGCAGCTTCCGTAATTCACCCCTCCACTTT
TRBJ2-3	NA	10	TRBV25-1	NA	CASSQTEQYF	TGTGCCAGCAGTCAAACTGAGCAGTATTTT
TRBJ1-2	NA	15	TRBV3-1/TRBV3-2	NA	CASSQDGKGLGGYTF	TGTGCCAGCAGCCAAGATGGAAAGGGGCTGGGTGGCTACACCTTC
TRBJ1-5	few	16	TRBV7-9	NA	CASSPMRGSGNQPQHF	TGTGCCAGCAGCCCCATGCGGGGGTCGGGCAATCAGCCCCAGCATTTT
TRBJ2-7	NA	15	TRBV19	NA	CASSVNRDTVHEQYF	TGTGCCAGTAGTGTTAACCGGGACACGGTACACGAGCAGTACTTC
TRBJ1-2	NA	14	TRBV7-2	TRBD1	CASSSGQGGRGYTF	TGTGCCAGCAGCTCAGGACAGGGGGGGAGAGGCTACACCTTC
TRBJ2-1	NA	14	TRBV28	NA	CASSLSPSYNEQFF	TGTGCCAGCAGTTTATCGCCCTCCTACAATGAGCAGTTCTTC
TRBJ1-4	NA	15	TRBV28	NA	CASTLGVRTNEKLFF	TGTGCCAGCACCCTAGGGGTCAGAACTAATGAAAAACTGTTTTTT
TRBJ1-1	NA	14	TRBV29-1	TRBD1	CSADSGTVNTEAFF	TGCAGCGCAGACTCCGGGACAGTGAACACTGAAGCTTTCTTT
TRBJ2-7	NA	15	TRBV4-1	TRBD1	CASSRAGTVNYEQYF	TGCGCCAGCAGCCGAGCCGGGACAGTAAATTACGAGCAGTACTTC
TRBJ2-5	NA	14	TRBV2	TRBD1	CASSGQGAGGTQYF	TGTGCCAGCAGCGGACAGGGGGCCGGTGGGACCCAGTACTTC
TRBJ2-3	once	15	TRBV2	NA	CASSAGLKFTDTQYF	TGTGCCAGCAGCGCAGGGCTTAAGTTCACAGATACGCAGTATTTT
TRBJ1-2	NA	13	TRBV4-2	NA	CASSQRGEDGYTF	TGTGCCAGCAGCCAAAGGGGGGAGGATGGCTACACCTTC
TRBJ1-1	NA	13	TRBV7-9	NA	CASSLLGDTEAFF	TGTGCCAGCAGCTTACTGGGAGACACTGAAGCTTTCTTT
TRBJ1-6	NA	15	TRBV12-5	TRBD1	CASGTNRGPDSPLHF	TGTGCTAGTGGTACAAACAGGGGGCCAGACTCACCCCTCCACTTT
TRBJ1-5	NA	17	TRBV2	TRBD1	CASSPRQGGESNQPQHF	TGTGCCAGCAGCCCTCGACAGGGGGGGGAAAGCAATCAGCCCCAGCATTTT
TRBJ2-5	NA	19	TRBV6-1	TRBD2	CASSEGTSGSQFSQETQYF	TGTGCCAGCAGTGAGGGGACTAGCGGGTCACAATTCTCACAAGAGACCCAGTACTTC
TRBJ2-1	once	18	TRBV28	TRBD2	CASSFLTSGGAPIDEQFF	TGTGCCAGCAGTTTCTTGACTAGCGGGGGAGCTCCTATCGATGAGCAGTTCTTC
TRBJ2-7	NA	12	TRBV11-2	NA	CASSLGRREQYF	TGTGCCAGCAGCTTAGGCAGGCGCGAGCAGTACTTC
TRBJ2-2	NA	13	TRBV19	TRBD1	CASSATGAGELFF	TGTGCCAGTAGTGCAACAGGGGCCGGGGAGCTGTTTTTT
TRBJ1-1	NA	13	TRBV5-5	NA	CASSLGINTEAFF	TGTGCCAGCAGCTTGGGGATAAACACTGAAGCTTTCTTT
TRBJ1-3	NA	17	TRBV6-1	NA	CASSEGSAADSGNTIYF	TGTGCCAGCAGTGAGGGGTCCGCGGCAGACTCTGGAAACACCATATATTTT
TRBJ1-1	NA	14	TRBV2	NA	CASRGRALNTEAFF	TGTGCCAGCAGGGGACGGGCCCTGAACACTGAAGCTTTCTTT
TRBJ1-6	once	18	TRBV6-6	TRBD1	CASSPGQGAGSYNSPLHF	TGTGCCAGCAGTCCGGGACAGGGGGCAGGGTCCTATAATTCACCCCTCCACTTT
TRBJ1-6	once	15	TRBV11-2	TRBD1	CASSLTGAKDSPLHF	TGTGCCAGCAGCTTGACAGGGGCGAAAGATTCACCCCTCCACTTT
TRBJ1-1	NA	13	TRBV9	TRBD1	CASSQQGGTEAFF	TGTGCCAGCAGCCAGCAGGGGGGTACTGAAGCTTTCTTT
TRBJ2-3	once	15	TRBV7-9	TRBD1	CASSFDRVATDTQYF	TGTGCCAGCAGCTTCGACAGGGTGGCGACAGATACGCAGTATTTT
TRBJ1-2	NA	14	TRBV6-2/TRBV6-3	NA	CASSYHLTNYGYTF	TGTGCCAGCAGCTATCATCTTACAAACTATGGCTACACCTTC
TRBJ1-6	NA	14	TRBV11-2	NA	CASRPGTNNSPLHF	TGTGCCAGCAGACCCGGGACCAATAATTCACCCCTCCACTTT
TRBJ2-5	NA	15	TRBV15	NA	CATSRDLEGEETQYF	TGTGCCACCAGCAGAGATTTGGAGGGAGAAGAGACCCAGTACTTC
TRBJ2-5	NA	11	TRBV29-1	NA	CSAGLQETQYF	TGCAGCGCGGGACTTCAAGAGACCCAGTACTTC